This T cell receptor beta chain was captured in a study of blood T cells in healthy people across ages. Sample-barcoded 5' priming and a J-beta primer mix drove a second PCR of about 7 to 12 cycles. Via MiXCR, TCRdb re-called the 5' RACE reads, giving one row per CDR3 protein. The table shows under 2 million distinct CDR3 sequences, with about 35% occurring only once. With regard to this clonotype: Its antigen is not known.

The study's findings and limits: The unknown donor CMV status may have confounded expanded clonotype changes. While age rose, TCR beta diversity per million T cells dropped in a roughly linear way. More naive CD4+ cells and higher diversity marked long-lived donors relative to aged donors. Naive T cell percentage strongly correlated with TCR beta diversity.

Germline V gene data show CDR1 as LGHNA and CDR2 as YNFKEQ. The J segment lost 0 bases and the V segment lost 4 bases, leaving 4 bases of the junction unmatched. This CDR3 has 18 amino acids. The chain couples TRBV4-2 to TRBJ2-2; 14 bases match TRBD2. The receptor's source is a woman aged 25 to 45 in good health. The source material was blood. The DNA of the CDR3 is TGTGCCAGCAGCCCTAGGACTAGCGGGGGGCCGAACACCGGGGAGCTGTTTTTT. This codes for CASSPRTSGGPNTGELFF.